This TCR beta chain was obtained from a study of blood T cell repertoires in COVID-19. On the study more broadly: Acute-phase and convalescent COVID-19 samples originated in the United States, Italy and Spain. T cells, B-cell-depleted T cells, or PBMCs supplied cDNA or gDNA.

Per the authors' pipeline: Reference gene primers were amplified, and this amplification served to estimate nucleated cell counts. The assay was immunoSEQ multiplex PCR, and TCRdb's table has in-frame clones only and misses some. V, J and clone size were drawn from that table, and D and trimming were deduced from the DNA. The profile covers roughly 86,000 clones, with 70% to 90% appearing a single time and roughly 5.1% taken by the ten largest. The CDR3 is 16 amino acids. From germline, CDR1 is MNHNS and CDR2 SASEGT. J lost 2 bases, V lost 3 bases, and 6 bases had no gene match. The rearrangement joins TRBV6-1 to TRBJ1-3, with TRBD1 matching over 8 bases. The sequenced sample was peripheral blood. The clonotype was recovered from a man between 40 and 49 years old with acute or convalescent COVID-19. CDR3 in amino acids: CASSDHRGAPGNTIYF. Here the CDR3 DNA reads TGTGCCAGCAGTGACCACAGGGGGGCTCCTGGAAACACCATATATTTT.